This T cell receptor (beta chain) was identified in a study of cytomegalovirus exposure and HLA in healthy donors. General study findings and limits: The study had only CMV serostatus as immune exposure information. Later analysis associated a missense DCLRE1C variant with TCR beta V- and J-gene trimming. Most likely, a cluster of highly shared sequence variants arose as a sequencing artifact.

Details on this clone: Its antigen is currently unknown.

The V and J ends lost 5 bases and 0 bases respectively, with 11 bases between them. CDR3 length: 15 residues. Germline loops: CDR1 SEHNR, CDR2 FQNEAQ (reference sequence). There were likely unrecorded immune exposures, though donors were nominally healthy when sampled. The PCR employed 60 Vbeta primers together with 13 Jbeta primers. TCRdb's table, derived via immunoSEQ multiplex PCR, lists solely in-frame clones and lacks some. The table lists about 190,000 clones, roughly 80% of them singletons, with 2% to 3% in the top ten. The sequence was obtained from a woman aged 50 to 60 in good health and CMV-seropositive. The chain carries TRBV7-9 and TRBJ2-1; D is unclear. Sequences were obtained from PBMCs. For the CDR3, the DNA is TGTGCCAGCAGCCGGCTAGGAACCTCCTACAATGAGCAGTTCTTC. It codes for CASSRLGTSYNEQFF.